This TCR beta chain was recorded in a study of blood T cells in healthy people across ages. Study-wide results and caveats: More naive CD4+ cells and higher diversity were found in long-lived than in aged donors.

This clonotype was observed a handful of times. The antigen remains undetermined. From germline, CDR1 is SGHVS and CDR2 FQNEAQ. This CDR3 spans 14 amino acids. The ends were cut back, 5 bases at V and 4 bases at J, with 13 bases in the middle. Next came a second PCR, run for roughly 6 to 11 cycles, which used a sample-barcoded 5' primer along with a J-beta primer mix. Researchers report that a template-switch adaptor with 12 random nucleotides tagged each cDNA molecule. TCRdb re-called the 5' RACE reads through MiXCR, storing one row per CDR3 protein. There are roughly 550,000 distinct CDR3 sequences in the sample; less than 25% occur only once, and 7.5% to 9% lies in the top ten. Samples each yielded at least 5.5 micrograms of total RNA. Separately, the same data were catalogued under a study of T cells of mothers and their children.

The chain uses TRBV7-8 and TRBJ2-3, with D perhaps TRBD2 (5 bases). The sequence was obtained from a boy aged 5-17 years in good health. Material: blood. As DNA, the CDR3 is TGTGCCAGCAGCCCCGAGACCGGGGCAGATACGCAGTATTTT. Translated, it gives CASSPETGADTQYF.